Shown below are 30 T cell receptor beta chains from a single sample sequenced in a study of identifying expanded T cells in peripheral blood. Sequencing used immunoSEQ multiplex PCR; TCRdb keeps in-frame clones, though not all of them. The data hold approximately 90,000 clones, with around 84% observed a single time. Sequences were obtained from blood. Receptors originate from a person aged 18 to 75 in good health.

This chain links TRBV9 with TRBJ1-3, with D possibly being TRBD1 (6 bases). The CDR3 has 17 residues. The V gene lost 4 bases and the J gene lost 0 bases, with 17 bases spanning the gap. Germline V gene sequence: CDR1 SGDLS, CDR2 YYNGEE. In DNA, the CDR3 is TGTGCCAGCAGCCTAGACCCGACAGGCCACTCTGGAAACACCATATATTTT. Its protein is CASSLDPTGHSGNTIYF.

This chain joins TRBV29-1 and TRBJ2-5; D is undetermined. V gave up 5 bases and J gave up 0 bases, with 10 bases separating them. The CDR3 covers 13 residues. Per germline, CDR1 SQVTM and CDR2 ANQGSEA. The CDR3 DNA is TGCAGCGTTCTCCACAGCTACCAAGAGACCCAGTACTTC. This encodes CSVLHSYQETQYF.

This clone has just one count. The chain links TRBV14 to TRBJ2-5; unclear D gene. Trimming shortened V by 4 bases and J by 4 bases, and 13 bases separated the two germline ends. CDR1 and CDR2 from the germline V gene are SGHDN and FVKESK. CDR3 length: 14 amino acids. The DNA of the CDR3 is TGTGCCAGCAGCCGCCTCGGGCTTACAGAGACCCAGTACTTC. It yields the protein CASSRLGLTETQYF.

In its sample, this clone ranks as medium-sized. The V gene is TRBV7-2, the J gene TRBJ2-7, with no clear D. Looked up from germline, CDR1 is SGHTA and CDR2 is FQGNSA. V lost 4 bases and J 3 bases, leaving 10 bases between the germline ends. The CDR3 is 13 residues long. The DNA of the CDR3 is TGTGCCAGCAGCTACGATGAGTACTACGAGCAGTACTTC. This codes for CASSYDEYYEQYF.

The rearrangement links TRBV30 to TRBJ2-2; D not resolved. The CDR3 loop spans 16 amino acids. Germline-derived CDR1 and CDR2 are GTSNPN and SVGIG (reference sequence). The ends were cut back, 2 bases at V and 4 bases at J, with 17 bases in the middle. The CDR3 region has the DNA TGTGCCTGGAGTATTTCGGCAGCCCGGCGCACCGGGGAGCTGTTTTTT. Protein product: CAWSISAARRTGELFF.

The chain carries TRBV30 and TRBJ2-5, with D perhaps TRBD1 or TRBD2 (5 bases each). Trimming removed 3 bases from V and 0 bases from J, with 8 bases in between. CDR3 length equals 13 residues. Germline CDR1 GTSNPN, CDR2 SVGIG (reference sequence). CDR3 loop: CAWSEGYQETQYF. For the CDR3, the DNA is TGTGCCTGGAGCGAGGGGTACCAAGAGACCCAGTACTTC.

In its sample, this clone was seen a few times. The rearrangement joins TRBV7-9 to TRBJ1-5; D perhaps matches TRBD1 (6 bases). CDR1 and CDR2 from the germline V gene are SEHNR and FQNEAQ (reference sequence). The V gene lost 4 bases and the J gene lost 6 bases, with 10 bases spanning the gap. The CDR3 has 13 residues. CDR3 DNA sequence: TGTGCCAGCAGCTCACAGGGCGGTCAGCCCCAGCATTTT. It is translated as CASSSQGGQPQHF.

This rearrangement joins TRBV4-3 to TRBJ2-6; D is perhaps TRBD1 or TRBD2 (5 bases each). From germline, CDR1 is LGHNA and CDR2 YSLEER. Deletions cut 0 bases from V and 2 bases from J, with 11 bases between. This CDR3 comprises 17 residues. The CDR3 bases are TGCGCCAGCAGCCAAGACGGGGCAGGGACTGGGGCCAACGTCCTGACTTTC. Its protein product is CASSQDGAGTGANVLTF.

The V gene is TRBV7-2, the J gene TRBJ2-3; D call uncertain. Looked up from germline, CDR1 is SGHTA and CDR2 is FQGNSA. Trimming took off 3 bases at V and 8 bases at J, with 9 bases between the two ends. The CDR3 is made up of 12 amino acids. This chain's CDR3 is CASSFRTGTQYF. The CDR3 nucleotides read TGTGCCAGCAGCTTCCGGACGGGTACGCAGTATTTT.

V gene TRBV9 combines with J gene TRBJ2-2; D remains ambiguous. The CDR3 runs 15 residues. Germline V gene sequence: CDR1 SGDLS, CDR2 YYNGEE. V was cut by 2 bases and J by 1 base, with 9 bases left in between. The DNA for the CDR3 is TGTGCCAGCAGCGTTACGGGTCGGAACACCGGGGAGCTGTTTTTT. It translates to CASSVTGRNTGELFF.

This clone was counted a few times. This chain joins TRBV30 and TRBJ1-5; D gene unclear. The CDR3 loop spans 13 amino acids. Germline V gives CDR1 GTSNPN, CDR2 SVGIG (reference sequence). V lost 2 bases and J lost 4, with 9 bases in between. The DNA for the CDR3 is TGTGCCTGGAGTTCGTTCCTAAATCAGCCCCAGCATTTT. The encoded protein is CAWSSFLNQPQHF.

The chain recombines TRBV11-2 with TRBJ1-2; TRBD1 might be the D (6 bases). The V gene lost 4 bases and the J gene lost 8 bases, with 17 bases spanning the gap. CDR3 length: 14 residues. The germline V gene encodes CDR1 SGHAT and CDR2 FQNNGV. This CDR3 reads CASSSPPNRVGYTF. CDR3 coding DNA: TGTGCCAGCAGCTCGCCCCCCAACAGGGTAGGCTACACCTTC.

The chain employs TRBV7-3 and TRBJ2-3; no firm D call. This CDR3 is built from 14 residues. V lost 3 bases and J lost 4, with 11 bases in between. Germline CDR1 SGHTA, CDR2 FQGTGA. CDR3 DNA: TGTGCCAGCAGCTTTTCGGGCCGTCCAGATACGCAGTATTTT. Protein product: CASSFSGRPDTQYF.

V and J are TRBV11-1 and TRBJ1-1; unclear D gene. Germline CDR1 reads SGHAT; CDR2 reads FQDESV (reference sequence). There are 14 residues in the CDR3. Trimming took off 3 bases at V and 11 bases at J, with 19 bases between the two ends. The CDR3 spells CASSFVGPGSEAFF. The CDR3 region has the DNA TGTGCCAGCAGCTTTGTCGGTCCAGGATCGGAGGCTTTCTTT.

The chain links TRBV18 to TRBJ2-5; D gene unclear. The V gene lost 1 base and the J gene lost 2 bases, with 14 bases spanning the gap. The CDR3 covers 16 residues. Looked up from germline, CDR1 is KGHSH and CDR2 is LQKENI. The CDR3: CASSPRGHPSQETQYF. CDR3 bases: TGTGCCAGCTCACCACGGGGTCACCCTAGTCAAGAGACCCAGTACTTC.

This chain joins TRBV6-1 and TRBJ1-3; TRBD1 matches 8 bases. CDR3 length: 14 residues. Germline trimming cut 5 bases from V and 4 bases from J; bases unmatched to any gene: 4. The germline gives CDR1 MNHNS, CDR2 SASEGT. CDR3 sequence (DNA): TGTGCCAGCAGTAGGACAGGGATAGGAAACACCATATATTTT. It encodes CASSRTGIGNTIYF.

The chain joins TRBV10-2 to TRBJ1-5; D unclear. The V end was cut by 3 bases, the J end by 0 bases, with 6 bases between. The germline V gene has CDR1 WSHSY and CDR2 SAAADI. The CDR3 is 14 amino acids. CDR3 residues: CASSDIYSNQPQHF. In nucleotides, the CDR3 is TGCGCCAGCAGTGATATCTATAGCAATCAGCCCCAGCATTTT.

The chain is built from TRBV4-3 and TRBJ2-6; D not resolved. The germline gives CDR1 LGHNA, CDR2 YSLEER. Deletions cut 4 bases from V and 0 bases from J, with 16 bases between. The CDR3 length is 18 residues. CDR3 protein: CASSPDPIFLSGANVLTF. The CDR3 region has the DNA TGCGCCAGCAGCCCGGACCCGATATTCCTCTCTGGGGCCAACGTCCTGACTTTC.

The chain employs TRBV6-4 and TRBJ1-1; D perhaps matches TRBD1 (5 bases). Germline CDR1 and CDR2: MRHNA and SNTAGT. The V and J ends lost 4 bases and 5 bases respectively, with 11 bases between them. The CDR3 is 13 amino acids. CDR3 coding DNA: TGTGCCAGCAGTGTGGTGGGGGGTACTGAAGCTTTCTTT. Residues: CASSVVGGTEAFF.

The chain employs TRBV4-3 and TRBJ2-5, with D hard to call. The CDR3 totals 15 residues. Germline CDR1 LGHNA, CDR2 YSLEER. With 0 bases removed from V and 4 bases from J, the gap between germline ends came to 12 bases. CDR3 coding DNA: TGCGCCAGCAGCCAAGATTACTTAGGAGTAGAGACCCAGTACTTC. Protein: CASSQDYLGVETQYF.

The V call is TRBV10-2, the J call TRBJ1-3, with 8 positions matching TRBD1. Looked up from germline, CDR1 is WSHSY and CDR2 is SAAADI. CDR3 length: 15 amino acids. J gave up 1 base and V 8 bases, and 7 bases lay outside the gene matches. CDR3 sequence reads: CASGGQGRSGNTIYF. The CDR3 DNA reads TGCGCCAGCGGTGGACAGGGTCGGTCTGGAAACACCATATATTTT.

In its sample, this clone was seen once. The chain uses TRBV5-1 and TRBJ2-5, with 7 bases that match TRBD1. The V and J ends lost 3 bases and 5 bases, in that order; junction bases with no gene match: 13. The CDR3 loop spans 16 amino acids. CDR1 and CDR2 (germline): SGHRS, YFSETQ. The CDR3 DNA reads TGCGCCAGCAGCTGGGGGACAGCAAGTCCATGGGAGACCCAGTACTTC. Protein sequence: CASSWGTASPWETQYF.

The chain carries TRBV7-6 and TRBJ2-1; D gene uncertain. The V and J ends lost 6 bases and 4 bases respectively, with 22 bases between them. Germline V gene lookup returns CDR1 SGHVS and CDR2 FNYEAQ. The CDR3 has 17 residues. DNA of the CDR3: TGTGCCAGCAGTACTGAAATGGGATCCGAAGGATACAATGAGCAGTTCTTC. Its translation: CASSTEMGSEGYNEQFF. The full variable domain, rest sourced from reference TRBV7-6 and TRBJ2-1, is GAGVSQSPRYKVTKRGQDVALRCDPISGHVSLYWYRQALGQGPEFLTYFNYEAQQDKSGLPNDRFSAERPEGSISTLTIQRTEQRDSAMYRCASSTEMGSEGYNEQFFGPGTRLTVL.

The chain carries TRBV15 and TRBJ1-2; tentative D call: TRBD1 (6 bases). V shed 0 bases and J shed 5 bases, with 19 bases lying between them. CDR3 length: 17 amino acids. Per germline, CDR1 LNHNV and CDR2 YYDKDF (reference sequence). CDR3 residues: CATSRDLGGHAKYGYTF. CDR3 sequence (DNA): TGTGCCACCAGCAGAGATCTTGGGGGACACGCGAAATATGGCTACACCTTC.

This chain links TRBV2 with TRBJ2-2, with TRBD1 as a possible D gene (5 bases). V gave up 6 bases and J gave up 1 base, with 12 bases separating them. This CDR3 spans 15 amino acids. Per the germline V gene, CDR1 is SNHLY and CDR2 is FYNNEI. Here the CDR3 DNA reads TGTGCCAGCAGCTTTACAGGCCTGAACACCGGGGAGCTGTTTTTT. Translating gives CASSFTGLNTGELFF.

CDR3 sequence: CASSLTLANYNEQFF. The CDR3 DNA reads as TGCGCCAGCAGCTTGACCCTAGCTAACTACAATGAGCAGTTCTTC. The rearrangement links TRBV5-1 to TRBJ2-1; D perhaps matches TRBD2 (5 bases). Germline V gives CDR1 SGHRS, CDR2 YFSETQ. The CDR3 consists of 15 residues. Trimming removed 1 base at V and 3 bases at J, with 11 bases between.

This chain connects TRBV10-1 to TRBJ2-7; no clear D gene. Between the trimmed V and J ends, which lost 3 bases and 8 bases, there was a span of 11 bases. This CDR3 region has 12 residues. CDR1 is WNHNN and CDR2 is SYGVQD in the germline V gene (reference sequence). The CDR3: CASSDPLSQQYF. The CDR3, as DNA: TGCGCCAGCAGTGATCCCCTGTCCCAGCAGTACTTC.

The chain links TRBV2 to TRBJ1-1; maybe TRBD1 (6 bases). This CDR3 contains 14 residues. From germline, CDR1 is SNHLY and CDR2 FYNNEI. V lost 4 bases, J lost 6 bases, and 15 bases lay in between. CDR3 region: CASSVTGNLAEAFF. As DNA, the CDR3 is TGTGCCAGCAGTGTTACAGGGAATCTCGCTGAAGCTTTCTTT.

V gene TRBV19 combines with J gene TRBJ1-5; 7 positions agree with TRBD1. V was clipped by 8 bases and J by 4 bases; unmatched bases: 8. The CDR3 totals 14 residues. Germline assignment: CDR1 LNHDA and CDR2 SQIVND (reference sequence). The CDR3 DNA is TGTGCCAGTGTAGGGGACAGACTAAATCAGCCCCAGCATTTT. Translating it yields CASVGDRLNQPQHF.

V gene TRBV18 combines with J gene TRBJ1-3; D gene ambiguous. This CDR3 spans 16 amino acids. Germline loops: CDR1 KGHSH, CDR2 LQKENI. Trimming left V 4 bases short and J 0 bases short, with 13 bases between. The CDR3 DNA reads as TGTGCCAGCTCACAGAACAAGGGCATCTCTGGAAACACCATATATTTT. Protein sequence: CASSQNKGISGNTIYF. The entire variable domain, with the rest obtained from reference TRBV18 and TRBJ1-3, is as follows: NAGVMQNPRHLVRRRGQEARLRCSPMKGHSHVYWYRQLPEEGLKFMVYLQKENIIDESGMPKERFSAEFPKEGPSILRIQQVVRGDSAAYFCASSQNKGISGNTIYFGEGSWLTVV.